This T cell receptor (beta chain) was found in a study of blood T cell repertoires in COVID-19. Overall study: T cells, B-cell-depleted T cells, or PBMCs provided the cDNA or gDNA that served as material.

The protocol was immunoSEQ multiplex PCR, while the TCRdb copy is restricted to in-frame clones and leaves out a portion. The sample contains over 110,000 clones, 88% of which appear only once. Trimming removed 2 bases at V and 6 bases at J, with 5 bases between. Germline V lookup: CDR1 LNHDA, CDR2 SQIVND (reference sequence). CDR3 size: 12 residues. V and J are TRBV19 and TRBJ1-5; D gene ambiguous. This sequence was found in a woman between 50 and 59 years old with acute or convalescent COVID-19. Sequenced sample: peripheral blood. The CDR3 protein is CASSILPQPQHF. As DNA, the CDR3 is TGTGCCAGTAGTATACTCCCTCAGCCCCAGCATTTT.